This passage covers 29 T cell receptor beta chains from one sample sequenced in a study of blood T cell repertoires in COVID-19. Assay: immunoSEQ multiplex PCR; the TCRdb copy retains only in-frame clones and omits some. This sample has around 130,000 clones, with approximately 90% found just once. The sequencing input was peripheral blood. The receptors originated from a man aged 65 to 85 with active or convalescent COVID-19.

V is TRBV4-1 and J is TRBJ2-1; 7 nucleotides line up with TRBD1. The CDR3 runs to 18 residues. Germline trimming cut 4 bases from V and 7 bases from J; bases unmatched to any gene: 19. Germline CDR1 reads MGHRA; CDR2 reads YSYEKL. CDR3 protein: CASSPLGKGRQQGNEQFF. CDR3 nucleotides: TGCGCCAGCAGCCCCCTGGGTAAGGGAAGACAACAGGGGAATGAGCAGTTCTTC.

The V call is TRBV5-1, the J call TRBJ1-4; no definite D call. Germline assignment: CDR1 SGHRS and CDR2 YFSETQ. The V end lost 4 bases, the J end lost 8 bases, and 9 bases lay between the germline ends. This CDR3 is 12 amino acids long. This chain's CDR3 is CASSDREEKLFF. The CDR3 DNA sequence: TGCGCCAGCAGCGATCGGGAGGAAAAACTGTTTTTT.

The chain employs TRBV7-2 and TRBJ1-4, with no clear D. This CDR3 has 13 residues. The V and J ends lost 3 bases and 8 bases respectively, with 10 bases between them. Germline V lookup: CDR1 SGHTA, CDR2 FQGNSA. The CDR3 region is CASSFRGSEKLFF. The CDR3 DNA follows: TGTGCCAGCAGCTTCAGAGGGTCGGAAAAACTGTTTTTT.

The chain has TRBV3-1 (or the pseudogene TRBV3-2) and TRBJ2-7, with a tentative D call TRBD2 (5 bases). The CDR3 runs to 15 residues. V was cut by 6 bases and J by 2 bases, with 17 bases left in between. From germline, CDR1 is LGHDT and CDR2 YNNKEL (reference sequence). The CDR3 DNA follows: TGTGCCAGCAGACTAGGCGGCAGCGGACCCTACGAGCAGTACTTC. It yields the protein CASRLGGSGPYEQYF.

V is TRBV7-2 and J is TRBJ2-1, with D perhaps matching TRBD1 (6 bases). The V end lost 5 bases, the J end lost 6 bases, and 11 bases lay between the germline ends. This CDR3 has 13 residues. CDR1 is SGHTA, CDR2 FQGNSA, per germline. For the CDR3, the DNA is TGTGCCAGCAGCGAAAACAGGGTCAATGAGCAGTTCTTC. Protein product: CASSENRVNEQFF.

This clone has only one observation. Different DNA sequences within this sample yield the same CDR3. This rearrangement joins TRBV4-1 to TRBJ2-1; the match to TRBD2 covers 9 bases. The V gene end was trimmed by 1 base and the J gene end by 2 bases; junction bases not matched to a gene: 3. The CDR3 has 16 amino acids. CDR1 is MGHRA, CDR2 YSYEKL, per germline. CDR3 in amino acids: CASSQVPSGTYNEQFF. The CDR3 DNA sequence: TGCGCCAGCAGCCAAGTTCCTAGCGGGACCTACAATGAGCAGTTCTTC.

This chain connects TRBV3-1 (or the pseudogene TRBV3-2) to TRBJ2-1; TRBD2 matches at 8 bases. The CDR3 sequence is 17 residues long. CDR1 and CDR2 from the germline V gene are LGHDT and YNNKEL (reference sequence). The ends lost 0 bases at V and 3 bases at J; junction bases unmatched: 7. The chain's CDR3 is CASSQDKNGRGYNEQFF. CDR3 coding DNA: TGTGCCAGCAGCCAAGATAAGAACGGGAGGGGCTACAATGAGCAGTTCTTC.

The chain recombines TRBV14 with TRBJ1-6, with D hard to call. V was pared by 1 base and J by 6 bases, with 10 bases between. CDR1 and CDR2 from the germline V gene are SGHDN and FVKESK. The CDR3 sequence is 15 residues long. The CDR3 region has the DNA TGTGCCAGCAGCCAAGTGAACAGCCTTAATTCACCCCTCCACTTT. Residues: CASSQVNSLNSPLHF.

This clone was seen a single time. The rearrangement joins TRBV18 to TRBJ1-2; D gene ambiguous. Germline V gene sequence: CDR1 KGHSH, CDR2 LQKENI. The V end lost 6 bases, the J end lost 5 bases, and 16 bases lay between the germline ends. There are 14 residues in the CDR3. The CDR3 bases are TGTGCCAGCTCCCCAGAAGGAGGAGGGTATGGCTACACCTTC. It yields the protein CASSPEGGGYGYTF.

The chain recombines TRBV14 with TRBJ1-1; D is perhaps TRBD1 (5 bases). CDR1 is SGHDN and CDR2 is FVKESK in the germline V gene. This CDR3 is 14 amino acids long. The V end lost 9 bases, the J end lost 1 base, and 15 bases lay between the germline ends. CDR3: CASWEGPPNTEAFF. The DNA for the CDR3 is TGTGCCAGTTGGGAGGGACCGCCGAACACTGAAGCTTTCTTT.

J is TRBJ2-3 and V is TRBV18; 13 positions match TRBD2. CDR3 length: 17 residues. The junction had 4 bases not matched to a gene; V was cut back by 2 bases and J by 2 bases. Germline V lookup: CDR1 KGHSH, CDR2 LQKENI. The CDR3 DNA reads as TGTGCCAGCTCACCAACGGGACTAGCGGGGTCCACAGATACGCAGTATTTT. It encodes CASSPTGLAGSTDTQYF.

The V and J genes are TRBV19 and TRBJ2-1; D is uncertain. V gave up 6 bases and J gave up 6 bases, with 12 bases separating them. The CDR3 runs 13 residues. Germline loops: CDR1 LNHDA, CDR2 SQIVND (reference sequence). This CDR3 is CASSHPTINEQFF. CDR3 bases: TGTGCCAGTAGCCACCCAACAATCAATGAGCAGTTCTTC. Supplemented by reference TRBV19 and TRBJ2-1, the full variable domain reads DGGITQSPKYLFRKEGQNVTLSCEQNLNHDAMYWYRQDPGQGLRLIYYSQIVNDFQKGDIAEGYSVSREKKESFPLTVTSAQKNPTAFYLCASSHPTINEQFFGPGTRLTVL.

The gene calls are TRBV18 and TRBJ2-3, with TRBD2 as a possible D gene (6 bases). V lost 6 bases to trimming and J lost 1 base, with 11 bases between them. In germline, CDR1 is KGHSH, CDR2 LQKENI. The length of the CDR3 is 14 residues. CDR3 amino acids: CASSTSWRTDTQYF. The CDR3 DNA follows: TGTGCCAGCTCTACTAGCTGGCGCACAGATACGCAGTATTTT.

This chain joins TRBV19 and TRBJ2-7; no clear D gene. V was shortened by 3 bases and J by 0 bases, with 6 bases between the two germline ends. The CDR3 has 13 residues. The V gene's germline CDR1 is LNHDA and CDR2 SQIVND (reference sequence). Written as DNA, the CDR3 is TGTGCCAGTAGTATGGTCGGCTCCTACGAGCAGTACTTC. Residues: CASSMVGSYEQYF.

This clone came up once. The CDR3 DNA reads as TGTGCCATCAGCTGGGGGACTAGCGGGAGGAGAGGCTCCTACAATGAGCAGTTCTTC. It codes for CAISWGTSGRRGSYNEQFF. The chain recombines TRBV10-3 with TRBJ2-1; 15 bases are a match to TRBD2. The CDR3 has 19 residues. Losses at the gene ends were 6 bases for V and 0 bases for J; bases not matched to a gene: 9. Germline lookup yields CDR1 ENHRY and CDR2 SYGVKD.

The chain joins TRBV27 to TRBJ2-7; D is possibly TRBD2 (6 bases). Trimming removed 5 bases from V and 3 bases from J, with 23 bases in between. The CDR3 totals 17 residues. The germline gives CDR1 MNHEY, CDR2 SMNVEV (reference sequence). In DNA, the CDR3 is TGTGCCAGCAGTCAACCTCCAGCTCTGGGGAGGATCTACGAGCAGTACTTC. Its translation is CASSQPPALGRIYEQYF.

This CDR3 is CATGPGLATGELFF. Written as DNA, the CDR3 is TGTGCCACCGGTCCGGGACTAGCAACCGGGGAGCTGTTTTTT. This chain links TRBV15 with TRBJ2-2; 9 nucleotides line up with TRBD2. This CDR3 comprises 14 residues. Per the germline V gene, CDR1 is LNHNV and CDR2 is YYDKDF (reference sequence). V lost 8 bases to trimming and J lost 5 bases; unmatched junction nucleotides: 6. Based on the CDR3 plus reference TRBV15 and TRBJ2-2, the full variable domain is DAMVIQNPRYQVTQFGKPVTLSCSQTLNHNVMYWYQQKSSQAPKLLFHYYDKDFNNEADTPDNFQSRRPNTSFCFLDIRSPGLGDTAMYLCATGPGLATGELFFGEGSRLTVL.

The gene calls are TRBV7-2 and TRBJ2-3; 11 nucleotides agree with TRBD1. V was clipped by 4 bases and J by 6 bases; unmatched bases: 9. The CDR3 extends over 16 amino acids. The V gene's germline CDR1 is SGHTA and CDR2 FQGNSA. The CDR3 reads CASSSRGQGASDTQYF. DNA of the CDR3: TGTGCCAGCAGCTCCCGAGGACAGGGGGCTTCGGATACGCAGTATTTT.

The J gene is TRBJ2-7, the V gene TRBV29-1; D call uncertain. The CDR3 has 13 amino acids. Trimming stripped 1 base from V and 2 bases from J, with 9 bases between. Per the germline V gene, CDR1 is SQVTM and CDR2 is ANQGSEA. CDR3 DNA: TGCAGCGTTGAAGGCGAGAAAACCTACGAGCAGTACTTC. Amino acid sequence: CSVEGEKTYEQYF.

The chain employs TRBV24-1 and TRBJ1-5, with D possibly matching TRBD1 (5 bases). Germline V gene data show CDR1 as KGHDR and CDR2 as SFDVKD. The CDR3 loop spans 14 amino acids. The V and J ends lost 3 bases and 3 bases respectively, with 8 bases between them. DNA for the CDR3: TGTGCCACCAGTGATACAGGTTTCAATCAGCCCCAGCATTTT. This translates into CATSDTGFNQPQHF.

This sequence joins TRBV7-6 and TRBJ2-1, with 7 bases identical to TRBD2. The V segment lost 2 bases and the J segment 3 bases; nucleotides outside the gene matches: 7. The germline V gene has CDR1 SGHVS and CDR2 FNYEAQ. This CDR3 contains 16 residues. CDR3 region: CASSLSGGSIYNEQFF. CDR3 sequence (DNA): TGTGCCAGCAGCTTATCGGGCGGGAGCATCTACAATGAGCAGTTCTTC.

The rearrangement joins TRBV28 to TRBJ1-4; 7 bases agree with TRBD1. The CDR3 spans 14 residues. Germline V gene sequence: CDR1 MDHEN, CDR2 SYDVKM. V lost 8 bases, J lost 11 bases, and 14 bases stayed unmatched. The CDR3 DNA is TGTGCCAGCGGCCAGACCAACAGGGGAGTGAAACTGTTTTTT. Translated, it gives CASGQTNRGVKLFF. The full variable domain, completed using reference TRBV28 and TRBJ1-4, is DVKVTQSSRYLVKRTGEKVFLECVQDMDHENMFWYRQDPGLGLRLIYFSYDVKMKEKGDIPEGYSVSREKKERFSLILESASTNQTSMYLCASGQTNRGVKLFFGSGTQLSVL.

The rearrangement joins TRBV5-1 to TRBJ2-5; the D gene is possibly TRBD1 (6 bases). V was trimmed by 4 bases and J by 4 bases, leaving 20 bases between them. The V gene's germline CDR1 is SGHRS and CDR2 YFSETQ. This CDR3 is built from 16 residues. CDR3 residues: CASSQLTGRWGETQYF. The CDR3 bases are TGCGCCAGCAGCCAACTAACAGGGCGATGGGGAGAGACCCAGTACTTC.

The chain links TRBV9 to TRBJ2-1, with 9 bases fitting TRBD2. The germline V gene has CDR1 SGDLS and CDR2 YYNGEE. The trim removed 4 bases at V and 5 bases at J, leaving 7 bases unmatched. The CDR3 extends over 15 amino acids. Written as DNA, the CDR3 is TGTGCCAGCAGCTTTAGCGGGAGTCCTAACAATGAGCAGTTCTTC. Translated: CASSFSGSPNNEQFF.

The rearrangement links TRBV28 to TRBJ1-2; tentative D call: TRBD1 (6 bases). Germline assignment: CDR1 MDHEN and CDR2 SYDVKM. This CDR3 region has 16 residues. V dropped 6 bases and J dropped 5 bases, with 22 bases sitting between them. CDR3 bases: TGTGCCAGCAGACTTCTCGGGGGGGCCCGTTCGTATGGCTACACCTTC. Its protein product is CASRLLGGARSYGYTF.

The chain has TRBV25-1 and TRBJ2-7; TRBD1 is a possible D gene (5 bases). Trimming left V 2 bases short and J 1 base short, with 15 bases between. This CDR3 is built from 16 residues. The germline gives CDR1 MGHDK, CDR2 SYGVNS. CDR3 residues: CASSEQNSGSSYEQYF. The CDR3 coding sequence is TGTGCCAGCAGTGAACAGAACTCAGGGTCGTCCTACGAGCAGTACTTC.

This CDR3 reads CASTAGLDASEQYF. The CDR3 coding sequence is TGTGCCAGCACCGCTGGACTAGACGCCTCCGAGCAGTACTTC. The chain uses TRBV2 and TRBJ2-7; TRBD2 aligns across 7 bases. Per germline, CDR1 SNHLY and CDR2 FYNNEI. The CDR3 extends over 14 amino acids. With V trimmed by 7 bases and J by 6 bases, 12 bases remained unmatched.

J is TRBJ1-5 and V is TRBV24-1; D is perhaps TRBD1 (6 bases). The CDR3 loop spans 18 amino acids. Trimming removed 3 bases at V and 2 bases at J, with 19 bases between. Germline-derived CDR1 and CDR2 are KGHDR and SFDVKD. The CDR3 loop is CATSDPRDTRRGNQPQHF. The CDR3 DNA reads TGTGCCACCAGTGATCCCAGGGACACTCGAAGAGGCAATCAGCCCCAGCATTTT.

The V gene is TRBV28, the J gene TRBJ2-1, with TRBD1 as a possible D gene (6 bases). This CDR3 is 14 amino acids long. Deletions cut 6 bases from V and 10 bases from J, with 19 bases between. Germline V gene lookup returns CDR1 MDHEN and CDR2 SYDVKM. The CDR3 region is CASSPIDSGDEQFF. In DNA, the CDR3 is TGTGCCAGCAGCCCCATCGATTCAGGGGACGAGCAGTTCTTC.